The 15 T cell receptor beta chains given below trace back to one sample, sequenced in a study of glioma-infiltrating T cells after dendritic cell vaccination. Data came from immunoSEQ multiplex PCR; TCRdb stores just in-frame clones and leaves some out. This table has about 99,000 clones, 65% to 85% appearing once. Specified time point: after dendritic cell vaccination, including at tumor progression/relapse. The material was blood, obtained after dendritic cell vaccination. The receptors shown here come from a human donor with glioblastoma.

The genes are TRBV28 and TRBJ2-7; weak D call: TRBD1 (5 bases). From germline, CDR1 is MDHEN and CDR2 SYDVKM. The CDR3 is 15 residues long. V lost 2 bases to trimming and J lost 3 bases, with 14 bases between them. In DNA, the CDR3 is TGTGCCAGCAGTTTACAGGGCGAGACCTACTACGAGCAGTACTTC. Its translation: CASSLQGETYYEQYF.

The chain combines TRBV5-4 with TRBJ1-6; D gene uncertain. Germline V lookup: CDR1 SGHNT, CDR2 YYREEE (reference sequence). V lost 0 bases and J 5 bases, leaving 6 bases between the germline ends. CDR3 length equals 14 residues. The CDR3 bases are TGTGCCAGCAGCTTGGGGCGGCATAATTCACCCCTCCACTTT. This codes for CASSLGRHNSPLHF. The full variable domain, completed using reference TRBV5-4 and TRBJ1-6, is ETGVTQSPTHLIKTRGQQVTLRCSSQSGHNTVSWYQQALGQGPQFIFQYYREEENGRGNFPPRFSGLQFPNYSSELNVNALELDDSALYLCASSLGRHNSPLHFGNGTRLTVT.

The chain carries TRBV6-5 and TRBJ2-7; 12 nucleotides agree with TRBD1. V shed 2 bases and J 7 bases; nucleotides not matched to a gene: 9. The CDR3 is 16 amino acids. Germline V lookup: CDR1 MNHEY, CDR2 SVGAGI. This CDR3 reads CASSYRGTGGPGEQYF. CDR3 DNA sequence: TGTGCCAGCAGTTACCGAGGGACAGGGGGCCCGGGGGAGCAGTACTTC.

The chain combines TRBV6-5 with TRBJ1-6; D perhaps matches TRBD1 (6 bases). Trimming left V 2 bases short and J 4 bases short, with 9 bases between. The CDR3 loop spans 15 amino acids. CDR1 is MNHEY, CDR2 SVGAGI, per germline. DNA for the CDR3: TGTGCCAGCAGTTACGGACAGACATATAATTCACCCCTCCACTTT. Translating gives CASSYGQTYNSPLHF.

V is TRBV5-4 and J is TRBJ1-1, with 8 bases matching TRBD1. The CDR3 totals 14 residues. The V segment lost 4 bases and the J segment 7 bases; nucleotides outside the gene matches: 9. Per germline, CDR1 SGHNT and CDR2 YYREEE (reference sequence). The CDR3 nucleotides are TGTGCCAGCAGCAATCCGGGACAGGCATATGAAGCTTTCTTT. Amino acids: CASSNPGQAYEAFF.

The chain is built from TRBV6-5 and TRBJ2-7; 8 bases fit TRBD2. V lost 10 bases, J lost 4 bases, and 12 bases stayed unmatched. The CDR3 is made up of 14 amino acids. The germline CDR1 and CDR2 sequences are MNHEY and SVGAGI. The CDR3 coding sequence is TGTGCCACCACCCCCTCGGGGGGGAGGTACGAGCAGTACTTC. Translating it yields CATTPSGGRYEQYF.

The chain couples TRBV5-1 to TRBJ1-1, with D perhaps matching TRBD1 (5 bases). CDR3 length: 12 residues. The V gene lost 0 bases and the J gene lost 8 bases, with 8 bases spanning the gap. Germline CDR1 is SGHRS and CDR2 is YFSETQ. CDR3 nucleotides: TGCGCCAGCAGCTTGGAAGGGGTAGAAGCTTTCTTT. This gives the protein CASSLEGVEAFF.

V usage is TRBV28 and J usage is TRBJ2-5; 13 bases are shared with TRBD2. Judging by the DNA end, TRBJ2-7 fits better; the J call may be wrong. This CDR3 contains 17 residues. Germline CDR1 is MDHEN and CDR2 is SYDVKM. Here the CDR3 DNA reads TGTGCCAGCAGCCCTCTCCCCGGGACTAGCGGGACCTACGAGCAGTACTTC. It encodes CASSPLPGTSGTYEQYF.

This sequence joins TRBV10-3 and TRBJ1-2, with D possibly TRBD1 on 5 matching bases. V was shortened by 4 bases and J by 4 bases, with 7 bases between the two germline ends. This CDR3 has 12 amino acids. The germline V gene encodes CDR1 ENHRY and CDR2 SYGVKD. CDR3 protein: CAISGRGYGYTF. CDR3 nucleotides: TGTGCCATCAGTGGTAGGGGCTATGGCTACACCTTC.

CDR3 sequence: CASSLGTGAFNEQFF. The CDR3 DNA reads as TGTGCCAGCAGCCTGGGGACAGGGGCTTTCAATGAGCAGTTCTTC. This chain connects TRBV11-2 to TRBJ2-1; TRBD1 agrees at 10 bases. Germline CDR1 and CDR2: SGHAT and FQNNGV. V lost 5 bases and J lost 6; bases outside the gene matches: 7. This CDR3 spans 15 amino acids.

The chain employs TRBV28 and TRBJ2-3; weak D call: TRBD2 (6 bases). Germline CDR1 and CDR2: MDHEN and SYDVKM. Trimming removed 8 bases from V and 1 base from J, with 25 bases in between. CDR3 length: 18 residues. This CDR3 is CASVTEGWAGWRTDTQYF. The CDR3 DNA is TGTGCCAGCGTTACAGAGGGTTGGGCGGGGTGGCGCACAGATACGCAGTATTTT.

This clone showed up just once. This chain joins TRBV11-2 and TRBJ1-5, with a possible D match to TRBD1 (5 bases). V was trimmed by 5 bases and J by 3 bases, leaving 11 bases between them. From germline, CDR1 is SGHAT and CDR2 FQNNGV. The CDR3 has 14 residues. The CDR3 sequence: CASSRDRINQPQHF. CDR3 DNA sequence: TGTGCCAGCAGCCGCGACAGAATCAATCAGCCCCAGCATTTT.

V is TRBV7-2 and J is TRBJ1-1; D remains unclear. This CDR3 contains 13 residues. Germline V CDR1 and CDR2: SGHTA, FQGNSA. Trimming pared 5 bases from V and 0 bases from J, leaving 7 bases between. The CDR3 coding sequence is TGTGCCAGCAGCCCCTACGTGAACACTGAAGCTTTCTTT. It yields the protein CASSPYVNTEAFF.

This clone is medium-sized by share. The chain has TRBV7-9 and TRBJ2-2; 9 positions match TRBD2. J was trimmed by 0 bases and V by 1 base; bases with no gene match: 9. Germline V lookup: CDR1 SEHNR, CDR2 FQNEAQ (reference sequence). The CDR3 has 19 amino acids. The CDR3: CASSLGIAGGPANTGELFF. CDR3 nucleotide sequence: TGTGCCAGCAGCTTAGGAATTGCGGGGGGGCCCGCGAACACCGGGGAGCTGTTTTTT.

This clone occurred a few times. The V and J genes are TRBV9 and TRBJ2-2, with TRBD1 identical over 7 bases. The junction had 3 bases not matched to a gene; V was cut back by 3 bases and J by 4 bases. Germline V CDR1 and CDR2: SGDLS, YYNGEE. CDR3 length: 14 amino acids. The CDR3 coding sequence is TGTGCCAGCAGCGCGACAGGGCCCACCGGGGAGCTGTTTTTT. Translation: CASSATGPTGELFF.